A single sample gave rise to the 25 T cell receptor beta chains below, sequenced in a study of blood T cell repertoires in COVID-19. The protocol was immunoSEQ multiplex PCR, while the TCRdb copy is restricted to in-frame clones and leaves out a portion. The sample has some 150,000 clones, 85% seen once. The sequencing sample was made of peripheral blood. These receptors all stem from a middle-aged woman with active or convalescent COVID-19.

This clone was counted a few times. This chain links TRBV28 with TRBJ2-3; D might be TRBD2 (6 bases). V was cut by 8 bases and J by 0 bases, with 15 bases left in between. CDR3 size: 15 residues. Germline V gene data show CDR1 as MDHEN and CDR2 as SYDVKM. CDR3 in amino acids: CASSREVWSTDTQYF. CDR3 bases: TGTGCCAGCTCCAGGGAGGTTTGGAGCACAGATACGCAGTATTTT.

This clone was detected once. The J gene is TRBJ1-1, the V gene TRBV7-9; 9 nucleotides agree with TRBD1. The CDR3 extends over 18 amino acids. Germline-derived CDR1 and CDR2 are SEHNR and FQNEAQ (reference sequence). J was trimmed by 1 base and V by 5 bases; bases with no gene match: 14. The CDR3 DNA is TGTGCCAGCAGCCGCACCGGGACAGGGTTTAGGGGGAACACTGAAGCTTTCTTT. Translation: CASSRTGTGFRGNTEAFF.

The chain carries TRBV7-2 and TRBJ1-2; 7 bases agree with TRBD1. Trimming cost V 9 bases and J 1 base; bases outside gene matches: 8. The CDR3 loop spans 14 amino acids. The germline CDR1 and CDR2 sequences are SGHTA and FQGNSA. The CDR3 here is CAREGALCNYGYTF. In DNA form, the CDR3 reads TGTGCCAGAGAGGGGGCACTGTGTAACTATGGCTACACCTTC.

This chain links TRBV9 with TRBJ2-7; TRBD2 matches 8 bases. Germline loops: CDR1 SGDLS, CDR2 YYNGEE. The CDR3 is 15 residues long. Trimming took 0 bases from V and 2 from J; bases not matched to a gene: 4. CDR3 loop: CASSVERGRTYEQYF. CDR3 bases: TGTGCCAGCAGCGTAGAGCGGGGGAGAACCTACGAGCAGTACTTC.

V gene TRBV15 combines with J gene TRBJ1-2; TRBD1 agrees at 8 bases. Germline V gives CDR1 LNHNV, CDR2 YYDKDF (reference sequence). J lost 4 bases, V lost 1 base, and 5 bases had no gene match. The CDR3 contains 15 residues. CDR3 region: CATSRGGQGGYGYTF. Written as DNA, the CDR3 is TGTGCCACCAGCAGAGGTGGACAGGGCGGCTATGGCTACACCTTC. Together with reference TRBV15 and TRBJ1-2, the CDR3 gives the full variable domain: DAMVIQNPRYQVTQFGKPVTLSCSQTLNHNVMYWYQQKSSQAPKLLFHYYDKDFNNEADTPDNFQSRRPNTSFCFLDIRSPGLGDTAMYLCATSRGGQGGYGYTFGSGTRLTVV.

This clone was counted only a few times. The CDR3 coding sequence is TGTGCCAGCAGCCACAGGGGTCATGGCTACACCTTC. This gives the protein CASSHRGHGYTF. This chain connects TRBV14 to TRBJ1-2; D may be TRBD1 (6 bases). Germline assignment: CDR1 SGHDN and CDR2 FVKESK. V was clipped by 3 bases and J by 6 bases, with 8 bases between them. The CDR3 runs to 12 residues.

The chain recombines TRBV2 with TRBJ1-2; D is possibly TRBD1 (5 bases). Germline V CDR1 and CDR2: SNHLY, FYNNEI. V lost 7 bases and J 4 bases, leaving 16 bases between the germline ends. The CDR3 consists of 14 residues. The CDR3 DNA follows: TGTGCCAGCACGCCCGCGGGGGGAAGCTATGGCTACACCTTC. Protein product: CASTPAGGSYGYTF.

The chain is built from TRBV25-1 and TRBJ1-4; TRBD1 agrees at 10 bases. V was clipped by 8 bases and J by 7 bases; unmatched bases: 4. From germline, CDR1 is MGHDK and CDR2 SYGVNS. The CDR3 contains 13 residues. DNA for the CDR3: TGTGCCAGCGACAGGGGGCCGGGTGAAAAACTGTTTTTT. Its translation: CASDRGPGEKLFF.

The V gene is TRBV15, the J gene TRBJ1-1; D might be TRBD1 (5 bases). Trimming took off 1 base at V and 3 bases at J, with 15 bases between the two ends. CDR1 LNHNV and CDR2 YYDKDF come from the germline V gene (reference sequence). The CDR3 has 16 residues. The DNA for the CDR3 is TGTGCCACCAGCAGAGGCCGTTACGTAGGGGACACTGAAGCTTTCTTT. Translated: CATSRGRYVGDTEAFF. Variable domain in full (rest from reference TRBV15 and TRBJ1-1): DAMVIQNPRYQVTQFGKPVTLSCSQTLNHNVMYWYQQKSSQAPKLLFHYYDKDFNNEADTPDNFQSRRPNTSFCFLDIRSPGLGDTAMYLCATSRGRYVGDTEAFFGQGTRLTVV.

The chain is built from TRBV29-1 and TRBJ1-3; D remains ambiguous. Deletions cut 7 bases from V and 4 bases from J, with 11 bases between. This CDR3 region has 12 residues. From germline, CDR1 is SQVTM and CDR2 ANQGSEA. In nucleotides, the CDR3 is TGCAGCGCTATGACAAACGGAAACACCATATATTTT. Amino acids: CSAMTNGNTIYF.

The chain uses TRBV5-6 and TRBJ1-3, with 7 bases aligning to TRBD1. The CDR3 has 15 amino acids. The germline V gene has CDR1 SGHDT and CDR2 YYEEEE. The J segment lost 2 bases and the V segment lost 0 bases, leaving 2 bases of the junction unmatched. CDR3 loop: CASSLAGGTGNTIYF. The CDR3 DNA follows: TGTGCCAGCAGCTTGGCAGGGGGGACTGGAAACACCATATATTTT.

This sequence joins TRBV10-3 and TRBJ1-2; weak D call: TRBD1 (5 bases). Between the trimmed V and J ends, which lost 2 bases and 5 bases, there was a span of 12 bases. CDR3 length equals 14 residues. Germline V CDR1 and CDR2: ENHRY, SYGVKD. DNA for the CDR3: TGTGCCATCAGTGAGAGGGGAGCGGGGTATGGCTACACCTTC. Amino acids: CAISERGAGYGYTF.

The gene calls are TRBV6-5 and TRBJ1-6; perhaps TRBD1 as D (5 bases). CDR3 length: 13 amino acids. Germline V CDR1 and CDR2: MNHEY, SVGAGI. V was pared by 7 bases and J by 9 bases, with 13 bases between. The CDR3 DNA reads TGTGCCAGCACCCCCCGGGGGGGTTCACCCCTCCACTTT. This codes for CASTPRGGSPLHF.

The V call is TRBV7-6, the J call TRBJ2-2; the D is unclear. This CDR3 spans 11 amino acids. V was pared by 3 bases and J by 7 bases, with 3 bases between. Germline CDR1 is SGHVS and CDR2 is FNYEAQ. CDR3 coding DNA: TGTGCCAGCAGCTTTCGCGGGGAGCTGTTTTTT. It translates to CASSFRGELFF.

The chain has TRBV27 and TRBJ1-2, with 9 bases fitting TRBD1. Germline assignment: CDR1 MNHEY and CDR2 SMNVEV (reference sequence). Germline trimming cut 4 bases from V and 5 bases from J; bases unmatched to any gene: 14. The CDR3 contains 17 residues. DNA for the CDR3: TGTGCCAGCAGTTCCCGGGACAGGGTTTATCTAGTTTATGGCTACACCTTC. Amino acids: CASSSRDRVYLVYGYTF.

The rearrangement links TRBV5-1 to TRBJ2-3; TRBD2 matches 10 bases. Germline V gene sequence: CDR1 SGHRS, CDR2 YFSETQ. V lost 4 bases, J lost 4 bases, and 6 bases stayed unmatched. CDR3 length: 15 amino acids. The CDR3 protein is CASSGSGGVADTQYF. The CDR3 DNA is TGCGCCAGCAGCGGGAGCGGGGGGGTAGCAGATACGCAGTATTTT.

The V and J genes are TRBV6-2 or TRBV6-3 and TRBJ2-1; TRBD2 matches 10 bases. The CDR3 has 18 amino acids. Germline lookup yields CDR1 MNHEY and CDR2 SVGEGT. V was clipped by 0 bases and J by 2 bases; unmatched bases: 7. CDR3 DNA: TGTGCCAGCAGTTACTCGAGGCTAGCGGGAGCGCCCTACAATGAGCAGTTCTTC. Its translation is CASSYSRLAGAPYNEQFF.

This clone has ten or more counts. The chain uses TRBV19 and TRBJ2-1; D remains ambiguous. Deletions cut 6 bases from V and 0 bases from J, with 12 bases between. Germline CDR1 reads LNHDA; CDR2 reads SQIVND (reference sequence). The CDR3 sequence is 15 residues long. The CDR3 loop is CASSTIPSSYNEQFF. CDR3 nucleotides: TGTGCCAGTAGCACTATTCCCAGCTCCTACAATGAGCAGTTCTTC. Full variable domain (outside the CDR3, taken from reference TRBV19 and TRBJ2-1): DGGITQSPKYLFRKEGQNVTLSCEQNLNHDAMYWYRQDPGQGLRLIYYSQIVNDFQKGDIAEGYSVSREKKESFPLTVTSAQKNPTAFYLCASSTIPSSYNEQFFGPGTRLTVL.

The gene calls are TRBV5-6 and TRBJ1-4; 7 bases match TRBD1. J gave up 7 bases and V 5 bases, and 5 bases lay outside the gene matches. The germline V gene encodes CDR1 SGHDT and CDR2 YYEEEE. CDR3 length: 13 residues. Here the CDR3 reads CASRAGQFEKLFF. The DNA for the CDR3 is TGTGCCAGCAGGGCGGGACAGTTTGAAAAACTGTTTTTT.

The gene calls are TRBV29-1 and TRBJ2-1; 7 nucleotides agree with TRBD2. This CDR3 has 13 residues. Germline CDR1 SQVTM, CDR2 ANQGSEA. V lost 5 bases and J lost 3; bases outside the gene matches: 4. The CDR3 here is CSVSGGGYNEQFF. The CDR3 bases are TGCAGCGTTTCAGGCGGGGGCTACAATGAGCAGTTCTTC.

The chain is built from TRBV29-1 and TRBJ1-2; 8 bases fit TRBD1. Unmatched junction bases numbered 2, after V lost 5 bases and J lost 3 bases. The germline CDR1 and CDR2 sequences are SQVTM and ANQGSEA. CDR3 size: 12 residues. The chain's CDR3 is CSVMTGDYGYTF. CDR3 DNA: TGCAGCGTTATGACAGGGGACTATGGCTACACCTTC.

J is TRBJ1-5 and V is TRBV28; 12 nucleotides align to TRBD1. V gave up 7 bases and J gave up 4 bases; unmatched junction bases: 11. Germline V gene data show CDR1 as MDHEN and CDR2 as SYDVKM. CDR3 size: 17 residues. CDR3 loop: CASTPRGTGGLNQPQHF. CDR3 coding DNA: TGTGCCAGCACCCCCAGGGGGACAGGGGGCTTGAATCAGCCCCAGCATTTT.

The chain carries TRBV27 and TRBJ2-1, with D tentatively TRBD1 (6 bases). Germline V gene data show CDR1 as MNHEY and CDR2 as SMNVEV (reference sequence). V was trimmed by 5 bases and J by 4 bases, leaving 15 bases between them. The CDR3 runs to 15 residues. The CDR3 loop is CASSQKGDTYNEQFF. CDR3 DNA sequence: TGTGCCAGCAGTCAAAAGGGGGACACTTACAATGAGCAGTTCTTC.

The chain combines TRBV4-1 with TRBJ2-1, with D hard to call. Trimming cost V 1 base and J 3 bases, with 13 bases left between them. Germline CDR1 reads MGHRA; CDR2 reads YSYEKL. This CDR3 region has 16 residues. CDR3 DNA sequence: TGCGCCAGCAGCCAAGTGGATCTAGTCCACTACAATGAGCAGTTCTTC. This translates into CASSQVDLVHYNEQFF.

The rearrangement links TRBV5-1 to TRBJ2-7, with TRBD2 identical over 8 bases. The CDR3 totals 14 residues. Trimming removed 0 bases from V and 6 bases from J; junction bases left unmatched: 5. Germline CDR1 reads SGHRS; CDR2 reads YFSETQ. The CDR3 is CASSLVAGTSEQYF. The CDR3 DNA reads as TGCGCCAGCAGCTTGGTAGCGGGAACCTCCGAGCAGTACTTC.